These 22 T cell receptor beta chains share one sample of origin, sequenced in a study of T cell responses to AZD1222 COVID-19 vaccine. The repertoire was sequenced with immunoSEQ multiplex PCR; TCRdb's copy has only in-frame clones and lacks some. Seen here are 100,000 or so clones, over 80% observed once, and the top ten hold more than 9%. Specimen: peripheral blood, collected 28 days after the second AZD1222 dose. These receptors came from an adult who received the AZD1222 COVID-19 vaccine.

V and J are TRBV5-1 and TRBJ1-4, with TRBD1 matching over 7 bases. Germline V gives CDR1 SGHRS, CDR2 YFSETQ. The CDR3 runs 18 residues. V shed 0 bases and J 3 bases; nucleotides not matched to a gene: 11. The chain's CDR3 is CASSLAPGQRSANEKLFF. CDR3 nucleotides: TGCGCCAGCAGCTTGGCCCCGGGACAGAGGTCGGCTAATGAAAAACTGTTTTTT.

The rearrangement uses TRBV3-1 (or the pseudogene TRBV3-2) and TRBJ2-7; 7 positions match TRBD1. CDR1 and CDR2 (germline): LGHDT, YNNKEL (reference sequence). CDR3 length: 13 residues. V was clipped by 4 bases and J by 6 bases; unmatched bases: 6. The CDR3 bases are TGTGCCAGCAGCCCGCTAGGGGGCGCCGAGCAGTACTTC. Translation gives CASSPLGGAEQYF.

This clone was detected only once. The rearrangement joins TRBV5-8 to TRBJ2-3; tentatively, D is TRBD1 or TRBD2 (6 bases each). This CDR3 has 15 amino acids. Germline loops: CDR1 SGHTS, CDR2 YDEGEE. V was cut by 7 bases and J by 2 bases, with 17 bases left in between. The CDR3: CASPSWGALTDTQYF. The CDR3 DNA reads TGTGCCAGCCCCTCGTGGGGGGCTCTCACAGATACGCAGTATTTT.

The genes are TRBV7-9 and TRBJ1-5, with D uncertain. Germline CDR1 SEHNR, CDR2 FQNEAQ (reference sequence). The CDR3 sequence is 16 residues long. V dropped 1 base and J dropped 5 bases, with 15 bases sitting between them. The CDR3 sequence: CASSLGGDPGYQPQHF. The CDR3 bases are TGTGCCAGCAGCTTAGGAGGCGATCCTGGGTATCAGCCCCAGCATTTT. Full variable domain (rest looked up from reference TRBV7-9 and TRBJ1-5): DTGVSQNPRHKITKRGQNVTFRCDPISEHNRLYWYRQTLGQGPEFLTYFQNEAQLEKSRLLSDRFSAERPKGSFSTLEIQRTEQGDSAMYLCASSLGGDPGYQPQHFGDGTRLSIL.

This clone was seen once. This chain uses TRBV7-8 with TRBJ1-4, with D possibly matching TRBD1 (6 bases). The CDR3 length is 15 residues. Germline lookup yields CDR1 SGHVS and CDR2 FQNEAQ. Trimming stripped 5 bases from V and 0 bases from J, with 10 bases between. Here the CDR3 reads CASSRGAATNEKLFF. In nucleotides, the CDR3 is TGTGCCAGCAGCCGGGGGGCCGCAACTAATGAAAAACTGTTTTTT.

The CDR3 DNA follows: TGCAGTGCTTGGGGCACAGATACGCAGTATTTT. This translates into CSAWGTDTQYF. The rearrangement uses TRBV20-1 and TRBJ2-3; D unresolved. The CDR3 runs to 11 residues. The V and J ends lost 5 bases and 1 base respectively, with 4 bases between them. Germline V gene sequence: CDR1 DFQATT, CDR2 SNEGSKA (reference sequence).

V gene TRBV30 combines with J gene TRBJ2-2; D possibly corresponds to TRBD2 (5 bases). Germline CDR1 and CDR2: GTSNPN and SVGIG (reference sequence). V lost 3 bases and J lost 7, with 12 bases in between. This CDR3 is built from 13 residues. CDR3 sequence (DNA): TGTGCCTGGAGCCCCAGAGGGTACGGGGAGCTGTTTTTT. It specifies CAWSPRGYGELFF.

The chain joins TRBV11-3 to TRBJ1-3, with D uncertain. The CDR3 contains 15 residues. Germline values: CDR1 SGHNT, CDR2 YENEEA. V was trimmed by 3 bases and J by 4 bases, leaving 13 bases between them. The DNA of the CDR3 is TGTGCCAGCAGCTTTTCGCTCGCCAACGGAAACACCATATATTTT. Its translation is CASSFSLANGNTIYF.

Regarding this clone: The identical CDR3 is also encoded by other nucleotide sequences in the sample. The V and J genes are TRBV18 and TRBJ1-2, with TRBD1 identical over 8 bases. The CDR3 length is 14 residues. J gave up 0 bases and V 6 bases, and 3 bases lay outside the gene matches. Looked up from germline, CDR1 is KGHSH and CDR2 is LQKENI. The CDR3, as DNA: TGTGCCAGCTCGCCGGACAGGGCTAACTATGGCTACACCTTC. Translating gives CASSPDRANYGYTF.

V gene TRBV6-2 or TRBV6-3 combines with J gene TRBJ1-1, with D unclear. Germline V CDR1 and CDR2: MNHEY, SVGEGT. This CDR3 contains 13 residues. V was trimmed by 4 bases and J by 1 base, leaving 7 bases between them. This CDR3 is CASSWNRNTEAFF. The DNA of the CDR3 is TGTGCCAGCAGTTGGAACAGGAACACTGAAGCTTTCTTT.

CDR3 bases: TGTGCCAGCTCACCACCTAATGAAAAACTGTTTTTT. This codes for CASSPPNEKLFF. The chain is built from TRBV18 and TRBJ1-4, with no clear D. Germline values: CDR1 KGHSH, CDR2 LQKENI. V was trimmed by 0 bases and J by 4 bases, leaving 0 bases between them. CDR3 length: 12 residues.

The chain links TRBV28 to TRBJ2-5; 9 bases are shared with TRBD2. This CDR3 has 13 residues. V dropped 4 bases and J dropped 5; count of bases not matched to a gene: 2. CDR1 and CDR2 from the germline V gene are MDHEN and SYDVKM. CDR3 nucleotide sequence: TGTGCCAGCAGTTCTAGCGGGATGGAGACCCAGTACTTC. This gives the protein CASSSSGMETQYF.

V is TRBV2 and J is TRBJ2-7, with D perhaps TRBD1 (6 bases). The CDR3 runs to 13 residues. Germline V gene data show CDR1 as SNHLY and CDR2 as FYNNEI. The V end was cut by 5 bases, the J end by 6 bases, with 14 bases between. The CDR3 DNA reads TGTGCCAGCAGTTTCGACAGGTCAACCGAGCAGTACTTC. Translation: CASSFDRSTEQYF.

The genes are TRBV2 and TRBJ2-2, with D possibly matching TRBD1 (6 bases). V shed 4 bases and J shed 6 bases, with 12 bases lying between them. CDR3 length: 14 residues. Germline lookup yields CDR1 SNHLY and CDR2 FYNNEI. CDR3 amino acids: CASSGGGPAGELFF. CDR3 nucleotide sequence: TGTGCCAGCAGTGGTGGGGGCCCCGCCGGGGAGCTGTTTTTT.

This clone was recorded only once. The chain has TRBV19 and TRBJ1-5; D is undetermined. There are 13 residues in the CDR3. Germline V lookup: CDR1 LNHDA, CDR2 SQIVND (reference sequence). V was trimmed by 7 bases and J by 0 bases, leaving 7 bases between them. This CDR3 reads CASTPLSNQPQHF. The CDR3 coding sequence is TGTGCCAGTACCCCACTTAGCAATCAGCCCCAGCATTTT.

This rearrangement joins TRBV3-1 (or the pseudogene TRBV3-2) to TRBJ1-1, with D tentatively TRBD1 (5 bases). This CDR3 contains 14 residues. Germline values: CDR1 LGHDT, CDR2 YNNKEL (reference sequence). Trimming took 2 bases from V and 4 from J, leaving 11 bases between them. CDR3 sequence reads: CASSQQGVGTEAFF. DNA of the CDR3: TGTGCCAGCAGCCAACAGGGTGTCGGCACTGAAGCTTTCTTT.

This clone was found once. The V and J genes are TRBV11-3 and TRBJ1-1; no clear D gene. V was cut by 5 bases and J by 2 bases, with 9 bases left in between. Per germline, CDR1 SGHNT and CDR2 YENEEA. The CDR3 sequence is 13 residues long. The CDR3 DNA reads TGTGCCAGCAGCCTACATCCAAACACTGAAGCTTTCTTT. Translation gives CASSLHPNTEAFF.

The J gene is TRBJ2-7, the V gene TRBV6-6; D ambiguous. The V gene's germline CDR1 is MNHNY and CDR2 SVGAGI (reference sequence). Trimming removed 5 bases from V and 3 bases from J, with 5 bases in between. The CDR3 has 11 amino acids. The CDR3 bases are TGTGCCAGCAGTCCCCTCTACGAGCAGTACTTC. Its translation: CASSPLYEQYF.

The chain links TRBV29-1 to TRBJ2-6; D is perhaps TRBD1 (5 bases). The CDR3 loop spans 13 amino acids. CDR1 and CDR2 (germline): SQVTM, ANQGSEA. Trimming cost V 7 bases and J 3 bases, with 10 bases left between them. The CDR3 bases are TGCAGCGCCCAGGGTTATGGGGCCAACGTCCTGACTTTC. It codes for CSAQGYGANVLTF.

This chain uses TRBV7-9 with TRBJ2-7, with TRBD1 matching over 10 bases. The V gene's germline CDR1 is SEHNR and CDR2 FQNEAQ (reference sequence). Trimming at V came to 6 bases and at J to 5 bases, leaving 13 bases not matched to a gene. The CDR3 spans 16 residues. As DNA, the CDR3 is TGTGCCAGCAGACTTAAATCCGGGACAGGGGACCACGAGCAGTACTTC. It is translated as CASRLKSGTGDHEQYF.

V is TRBV4-2 and J is TRBJ2-7, with TRBD1 identical over 8 bases. Per germline, CDR1 LGHNA and CDR2 YNFKEQ. Trimming at V came to 4 bases and at J to 0 bases, leaving 14 bases not matched to a gene. The CDR3 length is 18 residues. CDR3 sequence (DNA): TGTGCCAGCAGCCGCGAAAGGAGGCAGGGGGCCCTCTCCTACGAGCAGTACTTC. Its protein product is CASSRERRQGALSYEQYF.

V gene TRBV5-1 combines with J gene TRBJ1-1; D is undetermined. Trimming took off 0 bases at V and 5 bases at J, with 11 bases between the two ends. This CDR3 has 14 residues. The V gene's germline CDR1 is SGHRS and CDR2 YFSETQ. The CDR3 here is CASSLVWGGTEAFF. DNA of the CDR3: TGCGCCAGCAGCTTGGTGTGGGGAGGGACTGAAGCTTTCTTT.